This T cell receptor (beta chain) was recorded in a study of post-analysis software for immune sequencing data. Study results and caveats: In multiple sclerosis, normalized Chao1 diversity was significantly below that of controls.

Unique molecular identifiers were present in the TCR beta cDNA libraries. MiXCR was run by TCRdb on the PCR reads, yielding one entry per CDR3 protein. The sample records roughly 800,000 distinct CDR3 sequences, roughly half being singletons. Comments on this clonotype: Its antigen remains unidentified.

The sample taken for sequencing was blood. This receptor was taken from a girl aged 5-17 years with multiple sclerosis.

The CDR3 DNA reads as TGTGCCAGCAGCAAAAGGCAAGCTGAGCCGGCCAAAAACATTCAGTACTTC. It yields the protein CASSKRQAEPAKNIQYF. The V call is TRBV21-1, the J call TRBJ2-4. TRBV21-1 is termed a pseudogene. The CDR3 runs 17 residues.